This TCR beta chain derives from a study of post-analysis software for immune sequencing data. Germline V gives CDR1 SGHTA, CDR2 FQGTGA. Trimming removed 0 bases from V and 2 bases from J, with 15 bases in between. This CDR3 is built from 17 residues. This clonotype was observed a handful of times. Its antigen is still unknown. Whole-study findings and limits: Comparison of patients with controls showed about 5 TRBV segments more frequent in patients, TRBV5-6, TRBV5-1 and TRBV20-1 among them.

cDNA libraries of TCR beta carried unique molecular identifiers. Roughly 0.5 million cDNA molecules were obtained from about 0.98 to 11 million T cells. TCRdb re-analysed the PCR reads in MiXCR, keeping a single row per CDR3 protein. This sample carries 150,000 to 200,000 distinct CDR3 sequences, about 36% of them seen once, and the ten largest clones take approximately 30%. The sample in question was blood, obtained after autologous hematopoietic stem cell transplantation. The chain employs TRBV7-3 and TRBJ2-3; either TRBD1 or TRBD2 may supply D (7 bases each). The TCR originated in a girl aged 10 to 17 with multiple sclerosis. CDR3 region: CASSLTQGGLVTDTQYF. CDR3 nucleotides: TGTGCCAGCAGCTTAACCCAGGGGGGGCTCGTCACAGATACGCAGTATTTT.